The entry below gives a single TCR beta chain sequence along with its context. Here immunoSEQ multiplex PCR was the method, and the copy in TCRdb shows in-frame clones only, minus some. The sample shows around 55,000 clones, around 93% of them seen only once. Germline CDR1 is SEHNR and CDR2 is FQNEAQ (reference sequence). This CDR3 comprises 15 residues. Trimming took 1 base from V and 2 from J, leaving 10 bases between them. The sample is drawn from a study of T cell changes during pregnancy in multiple sclerosis. The chain joins TRBV7-9 to TRBJ2-3; the D is unclear. Sequences were derived from CD8+ T cells from peripheral blood mononuclear cells, sampled in the second trimester of pregnancy. This sequence originates from a female donor with multiple sclerosis, enrolled in a pregnancy study. CDR3 residues: CASSLGYDSTDTQYF. The CDR3 coding sequence is TGTGCCAGCAGCTTAGGGTACGACTCCACAGATACGCAGTATTTT.